This T cell receptor (beta chain) originates from a study of neurological immune-mediated disorders. Each CDR3 protein gets one entry after TCRdb re-called the 5' RACE reads with MiXCR. The sample includes around 97,000 distinct CDR3 sequences, 10% to 11% seen only once; the top ten take 3.1%. Germline V gives CDR1 SGHDN, CDR2 FVKESK. The V segment lost 4 bases and the J segment 2 bases; nucleotides outside the gene matches: 1. The CDR3 runs to 14 residues. This clonotype occurred many times. The time point: longitudinal time-point 3. The source of this sequence is a female donor with HTLV-1-associated myelopathy (HAM/TSP). Source material: PBMCs. The chain links TRBV14 to TRBJ2-1; TRBD2 matches 8 bases. In DNA form, the CDR3 reads TGTGCCAGCAGCCCAGCGGGGGCCTACAATGAGCAGTTCTTC. Its protein is CASSPAGAYNEQFF.